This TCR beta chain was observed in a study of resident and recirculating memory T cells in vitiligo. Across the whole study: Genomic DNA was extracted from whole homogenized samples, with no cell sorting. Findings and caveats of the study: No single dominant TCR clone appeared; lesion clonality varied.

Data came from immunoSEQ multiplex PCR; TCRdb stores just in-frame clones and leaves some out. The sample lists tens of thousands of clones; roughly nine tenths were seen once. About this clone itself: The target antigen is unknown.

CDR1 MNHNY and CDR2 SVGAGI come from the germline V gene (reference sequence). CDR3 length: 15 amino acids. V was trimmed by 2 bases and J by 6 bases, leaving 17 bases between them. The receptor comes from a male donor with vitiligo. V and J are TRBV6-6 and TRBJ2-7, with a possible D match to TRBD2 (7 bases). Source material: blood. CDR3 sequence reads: CASSYGTGGWSEQYF. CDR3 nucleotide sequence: TGTGCCAGCAGTTACGGAACGGGGGGCTGGTCCGAGCAGTACTTC.